The 8 T cell receptor beta chains presented below share a single source sample, sequenced in a study of blood T cell repertoires in COVID-19. This table comes from immunoSEQ multiplex PCR, and its TCRdb copy is limited to in-frame clones, with some not included. The top ten clones hold 1% of a sample with 250,000 to 400,000 clones, 80% to 90% of them seen once. The source material was peripheral blood. The source is a man between 50 and 59 years old with active or convalescent COVID-19.

The J gene is TRBJ1-1, the V gene TRBV7-3; D is possibly TRBD1 (5 bases). The CDR3 covers 13 residues. Between the trimmed V and J ends, which lost 3 bases and 3 bases, there was a span of 8 bases. CDR1 SGHTA and CDR2 FQGTGA come from the germline V gene. The CDR3 reads CASSFSGHTEAFF. In nucleotides, the CDR3 is TGTGCCAGCAGCTTCTCAGGGCACACTGAAGCTTTCTTT.

This sequence joins TRBV5-4 and TRBJ2-5, with 7 bases identical to TRBD2. V shed 4 bases, J shed 0 bases, and the junction held 3 bases outside the gene matches. The CDR3 consists of 14 residues. CDR1 and CDR2 from the germline V gene are SGHNT and YYREEE (reference sequence). The CDR3 spells CASSGGDYQETQYF. The CDR3 coding sequence is TGTGCCAGCAGCGGGGGGGACTACCAAGAGACCCAGTACTTC. The full variable domain, in which reference TRBV5-4 and TRBJ2-5 provide the parts outside the CDR3, is ETGVTQSPTHLIKTRGQQVTLRCSSQSGHNTVSWYQQALGQGPQFIFQYYREEENGRGNFPPRFSGLQFPNYSSELNVNALELDDSALYLCASSGGDYQETQYFGPGTRLLVL.

The chain has TRBV11-1 and TRBJ2-1, with D possibly matching TRBD1 (6 bases). Looked up from germline, CDR1 is SGHAT and CDR2 is FQDESV (reference sequence). The CDR3 is made up of 12 amino acids. Trimming pared 8 bases from V and 4 bases from J, leaving 9 bases between. In nucleotides, the CDR3 is TGTGCCAGCTCTGGACAGTACAATGAGCAGTTCTTC. Amino acids: CASSGQYNEQFF. Filled out from reference TRBV11-1 and TRBJ2-1, the complete variable domain reads EAEVAQSPRYKITEKSQAVAFWCDPISGHATLYWYRQILGQGPELLVQFQDESVVDDSQLPKDRFSAERLKGVDSTLKIQPAELGDSAMYLCASSGQYNEQFFGPGTRLTVL.

The chain joins TRBV10-3 to TRBJ1-2, with 9 bases that match TRBD1. The CDR3 runs 12 residues. V was clipped by 10 bases and J by 4 bases; unmatched bases: 4. Germline V lookup: CDR1 ENHRY, CDR2 SYGVKD. In DNA form, the CDR3 reads TGTGCCACCGGGACAGGGCCCTATGGCTACACCTTC. This codes for CATGTGPYGYTF.

The chain carries TRBV6-2 or TRBV6-3 and TRBJ2-5, with 10 bases that match TRBD1. Germline trimming cut 3 bases from V and 4 bases from J; bases unmatched to any gene: 8. This CDR3 has 16 amino acids. Germline V gene sequence: CDR1 MNHEY, CDR2 SVGEGT. The CDR3 loop reads CASSYETGGPGETQYF. CDR3 bases: TGTGCCAGCAGTTATGAGACAGGGGGCCCCGGAGAGACCCAGTACTTC.

The chain joins TRBV24-1 to TRBJ2-5, with no clear D. The CDR3 loop spans 14 amino acids. Germline-derived CDR1 and CDR2 are KGHDR and SFDVKD. V dropped 4 bases and J dropped 2 bases, with 10 bases sitting between them. The CDR3, as DNA: TGTGCCACCAGTGACCGAACACCTCAAGAGACCCAGTACTTC. This gives the protein CATSDRTPQETQYF.

The V gene is TRBV7-9, the J gene TRBJ2-2; TRBD1 matches at 8 bases. The CDR3 runs 16 residues. Losses at the gene ends were 5 bases for V and 3 bases for J; bases not matched to a gene: 8. Per the germline V gene, CDR1 is SEHNR and CDR2 is FQNEAQ (reference sequence). CDR3 sequence reads: CASSPTGTGHTGELFF. CDR3 nucleotides: TGTGCCAGCAGCCCCACCGGGACAGGCCACACCGGGGAGCTGTTTTTT.

In regard to this clone: The same CDR3 can be traced to other DNA sequences in this sample. The chain recombines TRBV9 with TRBJ1-1; 7 nucleotides align to TRBD1. Germline CDR1 and CDR2: SGDLS and YYNGEE. The CDR3 contains 13 residues. Trimming took 3 bases from V and 2 from J; bases not matched to a gene: 1. Written as DNA, the CDR3 is TGTGCCAGCAGCGGACAGGGTAACACTGAAGCTTTCTTT. It translates to CASSGQGNTEAFF.